Shown below are 30 T cell receptor beta chains from a single sample sequenced in a study of cytomegalovirus exposure and HLA in healthy donors. Profiling relied on immunoSEQ multiplex PCR, and the TCRdb table lists in-frame clones only, not all of them. The sample shows about 130,000 clones, about 90% of them seen only once. Input material: PBMCs. These TCRs come from a man between 25 and 39 years old in good health and CMV-seronegative.

The chain couples TRBV4-2 to TRBJ1-2; tentatively, D is TRBD1 (5 bases). The CDR3 is 14 amino acids. Trimming cost V 0 bases and J 2 bases, with 7 bases left between them. Germline V gives CDR1 LGHNA, CDR2 YNFKEQ. The CDR3 coding sequence is TGTGCCAGCAGCCAAGAAGGGGCGAACTATGGCTACACCTTC. It translates to CASSQEGANYGYTF.

This clone was seen a single time. The chain employs TRBV7-7 and TRBJ2-1; 10 nucleotides agree with TRBD1. J lost 2 bases, V lost 5 bases, and 9 bases had no gene match. In germline, CDR1 is SSHAT, CDR2 FNYEAQ (reference sequence). The CDR3 loop spans 17 amino acids. The CDR3 region has the DNA TGTGCCAGCAGCCCGCGGGCCGGGACAGGGGCCTACAATGAGCAGTTCTTC. This translates into CASSPRAGTGAYNEQFF.

The chain links TRBV5-1 to TRBJ2-7, with 8 bases fitting TRBD1. CDR1 and CDR2 from the germline V gene are SGHRS and YFSETQ. This CDR3 region has 15 residues. V shed 6 bases, J shed 3 bases, and the junction held 11 bases outside the gene matches. Here the CDR3 DNA reads TGCGCCAGCACCCCGACCGGCGGACAGGGCTACGAGCAGTACTTC. Amino acids: CASTPTGGQGYEQYF. Supplemented by reference TRBV5-1 and TRBJ2-7, the full variable domain reads KAGVTQTPRYLIKTRGQQVTLSCSPISGHRSVSWYQQTPGQGLQFLFEYFSETQRNKGNFPGRFSGRQFSNSRSEMNVSTLELGDSALYLCASTPTGGQGYEQYFGPGTRLTVT.

The chain couples TRBV11-2 to TRBJ1-6; D gene ambiguous. Deletions cut 5 bases from V and 9 bases from J, with 20 bases between. The CDR3 runs to 16 residues. Per germline, CDR1 SGHAT and CDR2 FQNNGV. CDR3 sequence: CASSDHYMVDGSPLHF. Here the CDR3 DNA reads TGTGCCAGCAGCGACCACTATATGGTAGATGGTTCACCCCTCCACTTT.

The chain carries TRBV19 and TRBJ2-6, with D tentatively TRBD2 (5 bases). Trimming removed 3 bases from V and 0 bases from J, with 12 bases in between. This CDR3 is built from 17 residues. Germline loops: CDR1 LNHDA, CDR2 SQIVND (reference sequence). CDR3 amino acids: CASSIPGRGSGANVLTF. The CDR3 DNA reads TGTGCCAGTAGTATTCCCGGACGGGGCTCTGGGGCCAACGTCCTGACTTTC. Full variable domain (rest looked up from reference TRBV19 and TRBJ2-6): DGGITQSPKYLFRKEGQNVTLSCEQNLNHDAMYWYRQDPGQGLRLIYYSQIVNDFQKGDIAEGYSVSREKKESFPLTVTSAQKNPTAFYLCASSIPGRGSGANVLTFGAGSRLTVL.

The CDR3 is CASRRGRGPEAFF. DNA of the CDR3: TGTGCCAGCAGGAGAGGCAGGGGCCCTGAAGCTTTCTTT. The V and J genes are TRBV5-6 and TRBJ1-1, with D maybe TRBD1 (6 bases). CDR1 is SGHDT and CDR2 is YYEEEE in the germline V gene. This CDR3 spans 13 amino acids. Trimming removed 5 bases at V and 6 bases at J, with 14 bases between.

This chain joins TRBV5-1 and TRBJ2-1; 8 positions agree with TRBD1. Germline-derived CDR1 and CDR2 are SGHRS and YFSETQ. The CDR3 is 17 amino acids. J gave up 2 bases and V 3 bases, and 10 bases lay outside the gene matches. The chain's CDR3 is CASSWPQHRGAYNEQFF. The CDR3 nucleotides are TGCGCCAGCAGCTGGCCCCAACACAGGGGGGCCTACAATGAGCAGTTCTTC.

The chain has TRBV27 and TRBJ2-3; unclear D gene. In germline, CDR1 is MNHEY, CDR2 SMNVEV (reference sequence). Trimming stripped 5 bases from V and 2 bases from J, with 5 bases between. This CDR3 is 12 amino acids long. The CDR3 is CASSLNTDTQYF. CDR3 bases: TGTGCCAGCAGTCTTAACACAGATACGCAGTATTTT.

The chain employs TRBV7-8 and TRBJ2-7; 7 nucleotides align to TRBD1. V lost 5 bases and J lost 0; bases outside the gene matches: 10. Germline assignment: CDR1 SGHVS and CDR2 FQNEAQ. The CDR3 spans 16 residues. This CDR3 reads CASSRQPRDSSYEQYF. CDR3 nucleotides: TGTGCCAGCAGCCGACAGCCGAGGGACAGCTCCTACGAGCAGTACTTC.

This chain connects TRBV4-2 to TRBJ2-4, with a tentative D call TRBD1 (5 bases). Germline CDR1 is LGHNA and CDR2 is YNFKEQ. CDR3 length: 17 residues. V was pared by 1 base and J by 0 bases, with 13 bases between. CDR3 nucleotide sequence: TGTGCCAGCAGCCAAGGTAACAGGATGCTAGCCAAAAACATTCAGTACTTC. This sequence encodes CASSQGNRMLAKNIQYF.

The rearrangement uses TRBV7-8 and TRBJ2-1; TRBD2 aligns across 7 bases. Germline V CDR1 and CDR2: SGHVS, FQNEAQ. The CDR3 is 15 residues long. Trimming cost V 5 bases and J 9 bases; bases outside gene matches: 13. CDR3 in amino acids: CASSPEAAGEGEQFF. In DNA form, the CDR3 reads TGTGCCAGCAGCCCCGAAGCCGCGGGGGAGGGTGAGCAGTTCTTC.

The chain joins TRBV7-2 to TRBJ1-2, with TRBD1 as a possible D gene (5 bases). This CDR3 comprises 14 residues. The V end was cut by 0 bases, the J end by 3 bases, with 8 bases between. Per the germline V gene, CDR1 is SGHTA and CDR2 is FQGNSA. Here the CDR3 DNA reads TGTGCCAGCAGCTTAGCGGGAGGGGACTATGGCTACACCTTC. Its protein product is CASSLAGGDYGYTF. Together with reference TRBV7-2 and TRBJ1-2, the CDR3 gives the full variable domain: GAGVSQSPSNKVTEKGKDVELRCDPISGHTALYWYRQSLGQGLEFLIYFQGNSAPDKSGLPSDRFSAERTGGSVSTLTIQRTQQEDSAVYLCASSLAGGDYGYTFGSGTRLTVV.

This clone is a singleton in its sample. Written as DNA, the CDR3 is TGTGCCAGCAGCCCAAGGAGGGGACAGGGAGGTCAGCCCCAGCATTTT. It is translated as CASSPRRGQGGQPQHF. The chain uses TRBV2 and TRBJ1-5; 9 bases line up with TRBD1. Looked up from germline, CDR1 is SNHLY and CDR2 is FYNNEI. V was clipped by 6 bases and J by 6 bases; unmatched bases: 12. There are 16 residues in the CDR3. Using reference TRBV2 and TRBJ1-5 for the parts outside the CDR3, the full variable domain is EPEVTQTPSHQVTQMGQEVILRCVPISNHLYFYWYRQILGQKVEFLVSFYNNEISEKSEIFDDQFSVERPDGSNFTLKIRSTKLEDSAMYFCASSPRRGQGGQPQHFGDGTRLSIL.

The rearrangement joins TRBV6-6 to TRBJ1-1, with a tentative D call TRBD1 (6 bases). CDR1 MNHNY and CDR2 SVGAGI come from the germline V gene (reference sequence). Trimming cost V 7 bases and J 0 bases, with 6 bases left between them. The CDR3 consists of 12 residues. The CDR3 is CASNRVNTEAFF. The CDR3 nucleotides read TGTGCCAGCAACAGGGTGAACACTGAAGCTTTCTTT.

V usage is TRBV27 and J usage is TRBJ2-7, with D unclear. The CDR3 extends over 13 amino acids. Per germline, CDR1 MNHEY and CDR2 SMNVEV (reference sequence). Trimming shortened V by 3 bases and J by 0 bases, and 6 bases separated the two germline ends. The DNA of the CDR3 is TGTGCCAGCAGTTTGCACAGCTCCTACGAGCAGTACTTC. Translating gives CASSLHSSYEQYF.

The chain joins TRBV7-2 to TRBJ1-5; TRBD1 matches at 8 bases. The CDR3 has 15 amino acids. Per germline, CDR1 SGHTA and CDR2 FQGNSA. J gave up 4 bases and V 5 bases, and 7 bases lay outside the gene matches. The CDR3 region has the DNA TGTGCCAGCAGCCGCACGGGACAGGCAAATCAGCCCCAGCATTTT. Amino acids: CASSRTGQANQPQHF.

V is TRBV7-2 and J is TRBJ2-1, with 7 bases that match TRBD2. The germline V gene encodes CDR1 SGHTA and CDR2 FQGNSA. The CDR3 runs 15 residues. V dropped 1 base and J dropped 7; count of bases not matched to a gene: 7. For the CDR3, the DNA is TGTGCCAGCAGCTTAGTCGTGGGGGGGAGGAATGAGCAGTTCTTC. Protein: CASSLVVGGRNEQFF.

The gene calls are TRBV7-9 and TRBJ2-5, with D maybe TRBD2 (7 bases). The germline CDR1 and CDR2 sequences are SEHNR and FQNEAQ (reference sequence). There are 15 residues in the CDR3. Trimming took off 5 bases at V and 8 bases at J, with 21 bases between the two ends. The DNA for the CDR3 is TGTGCCAGCAGCCCTAGGGAGGGGGGAAGAGACACCCAGTACTTC. Residues: CASSPREGGRDTQYF.

The rearrangement uses TRBV7-2 and TRBJ1-3; D is ambiguous. CDR1 SGHTA and CDR2 FQGNSA come from the germline V gene. The V end lost 3 bases, the J end lost 4 bases, and 4 bases lay between the germline ends. The CDR3 runs 12 residues. In DNA form, the CDR3 reads TGTGCCAGCAGCTTCGGGGGAAACACCATATATTTT. Translating it yields CASSFGGNTIYF.

The J gene is TRBJ2-2, the V gene TRBV4-3; unclear D gene. Per the germline V gene, CDR1 is LGHNA and CDR2 is YSLEER. This CDR3 has 14 amino acids. The V gene lost 2 bases and the J gene lost 1 base, with 5 bases spanning the gap. CDR3 loop: CASSQNMNTGELFF. The DNA for the CDR3 is TGCGCCAGCAGCCAAAACATGAACACCGGGGAGCTGTTTTTT.

V usage is TRBV5-1 and J usage is TRBJ2-7; 7 positions agree with TRBD2. Germline assignment: CDR1 SGHRS and CDR2 YFSETQ. The CDR3 runs 15 residues. V shed 0 bases and J 3 bases; nucleotides not matched to a gene: 6. The CDR3 DNA reads TGCGCCAGCAGCTTGGTGGTGGGGGGGTACTACGAGCAGTACTTC. This translates into CASSLVVGGYYEQYF.

V gene TRBV5-6 combines with J gene TRBJ1-3; 7 bases are a match to TRBD1. The ends lost 3 bases at V and 1 base at J; junction bases unmatched: 10. The CDR3 is 17 residues long. Germline CDR1 reads SGHDT; CDR2 reads YYEEEE. The CDR3 sequence: CASSSPLTGRSGNTIYF. CDR3 nucleotides: TGTGCCAGCAGCTCGCCCTTGACAGGGCGGTCTGGAAACACCATATATTTT.

The chain's CDR3 is CASSELAGPSYEQYF. CDR3 coding DNA: TGTGCCAGCAGTGAACTAGCGGGGCCCTCCTACGAGCAGTACTTC. The J gene is TRBJ2-7, the V gene TRBV2; TRBD2 matches 9 bases. Germline V gives CDR1 SNHLY, CDR2 FYNNEI. The CDR3 has 15 residues. Germline trimming cut 2 bases from V and 0 bases from J; bases unmatched to any gene: 2.

This chain links TRBV28 with TRBJ1-1, with D possibly being TRBD1 (5 bases). This CDR3 has 14 residues. Germline V CDR1 and CDR2: MDHEN, SYDVKM. Trimming removed 1 base at V and 6 bases at J, with 12 bases between. The CDR3 nucleotides read TGTGCCAGCAGTTTATCAGGGCTTTTTTCTGAAGCTTTCTTT. Encoded protein: CASSLSGLFSEAFF.

The rearrangement joins TRBV4-2 to TRBJ1-1; 8 positions agree with TRBD1. The CDR3 loop spans 17 amino acids. Germline CDR1 and CDR2: LGHNA and YNFKEQ. The V and J ends lost 7 bases and 4 bases, in that order; junction bases with no gene match: 17. The CDR3 loop is CASTSSGTGVVGTEAFF. CDR3 nucleotide sequence: TGTGCCAGCACCTCATCCGGGACAGGTGTCGTTGGCACTGAAGCTTTCTTT.

This chain uses TRBV6-5 with TRBJ1-2; 8 nucleotides line up with TRBD1. This CDR3 region has 13 residues. Germline V CDR1 and CDR2: MNHEY, SVGAGI. Unmatched junction bases numbered 4, after V lost 5 bases and J lost 5 bases. The CDR3 coding sequence is TGTGCCAGCAGTCAACAGGGGGGGTATGGCTACACCTTC. This gives the protein CASSQQGGYGYTF.

V is TRBV27 and J is TRBJ1-6; D is perhaps TRBD1 (6 bases). CDR3 length equals 14 residues. Germline V CDR1 and CDR2: MNHEY, SMNVEV (reference sequence). The ends were cut back, 7 bases at V and 14 bases at J, with 21 bases in the middle. For the CDR3, the DNA is TGTGCCAGCAAGAGGACAGTGTATGCGGTAGCCCTCCACTTT. This translates into CASKRTVYAVALHF.

The chain carries TRBV25-1 and TRBJ2-7; maybe TRBD1 (5 bases). The CDR3 is 13 amino acids. V lost 10 bases to trimming and J lost 0 bases, with 13 bases between them. CDR1 and CDR2 (germline): MGHDK, SYGVNS. The CDR3 region has the DNA TGTGCCACCGAGGACATAATCTCCTACGAGCAGTACTTC. This encodes CATEDIISYEQYF.

This chain connects TRBV6-5 to TRBJ1-6; TRBD1 agrees at 8 bases. This CDR3 comprises 14 residues. V lost 5 bases, J lost 10 bases, and 7 bases stayed unmatched. CDR1 MNHEY and CDR2 SVGAGI come from the germline V gene. The CDR3 bases are TGTGCCAGCAGTCCCACAGGGGGTAGGTCACCCCTCCACTTT. It translates to CASSPTGGRSPLHF.

This clone was seen a single time. The chain links TRBV5-4 to TRBJ1-1; TRBD1 matches at 7 bases. This CDR3 region has 15 residues. From germline, CDR1 is SGHNT and CDR2 YYREEE (reference sequence). J was trimmed by 0 bases and V by 4 bases; bases with no gene match: 6. The CDR3 here is CASSMGQRMNTEAFF. The CDR3 DNA follows: TGTGCCAGCAGCATGGGACAGAGGATGAACACTGAAGCTTTCTTT.